This TCR beta chain was sequenced in a study of T-cell reconstitution after alpha-beta-depleted transplantation in children. In this sample, this clonotype turned up a few times. The antigen is undetermined. The CDR3 sequence is 15 residues long. The junction had 3 bases not matched to a gene; V was cut back by 2 bases and J by 2 bases. Germline loops: CDR1 SGHRS, CDR2 YFSETQ. Overall study results and limits: At one year after transplant, newly produced T cells mostly accounted for T-cell counts and diversity. It was reported that alpha-beta T cells came from several hundred expanded graft clones (about two months after transplant).

Unique molecular identifiers featured in how the TCRbeta library was prepared. Via MiXCR, TCRdb re-called the PCR reads, giving one row per CDR3 protein. Of about 540,000 distinct CDR3 sequences in the sample, over 20% were seen once. The sequence came from a boy under three years old with Wiskott-Aldrich syndrome, due to receive a stem cell transplant. The source material was PBMCs, sampled before TCRalphabeta/CD19-depleted stem cell transplant. This chain uses TRBV5-1 with TRBJ2-1, with TRBD2 matching over 8 bases. DNA of the CDR3: TGCGCCAGCAGCTTTACTAGCGGCGCCTACAATGAGCAGTTCTTC. Protein product: CASSFTSGAYNEQFF.